Below, one TCR beta chain is given with its context. Its antigen remains unidentified. The data derive from a study of T cells expressing NK-cell markers. Study results and limitations: Dominant NKG2C+ clonotypes in a handful of donors made up roughly 1.0-7.0% of CD8+ T cells. Among a few donors, these clonotypes also ranked first in the CD3+CD56-NKG2C+ fraction. Whether expanded NKG2C+ T cell clones recognized HCMV stayed uncertain.

A 5'RACE template switching approach incorporating UMIs was used to make TCR beta cDNA. Reanalyzing the 5' RACE reads, TCRdb keeps one entry per CDR3 protein, without DNA. The ten top clones account for approximately 3.6%, within a sample of around 550,000 distinct CDR3 sequences. The clonotype was recovered from a man between 18 and 35 years old in good health. Sequencing input: blood T cells: a sorted CD56 or NKG2C T cell subset, CD4+ or CD8+ T cells, or bulk PBMC T cells (not recorded which).

CDR3 protein: CAWKDRQFYNEQFF. The V gene is TRBV30, the J gene TRBJ2-1; TCRdb's D call of TRBD1 is untestable without DNA. Germline CDR1 reads GTSNPN; CDR2 reads SVGIG (reference sequence). CDR3 length: 14 residues.